These 17 T cell receptor beta chains came from one sample sequenced in a study of cytomegalovirus exposure and HLA in healthy donors. The method was immunoSEQ multiplex PCR; TCRdb's version includes in-frame clones alone and lacks a portion of them. The data show 100,000 to 150,000 clones, 75% to 90% seen once. The sequenced sample consisted of PBMCs. The receptors derive from a woman aged 18-29 years in good health and CMV-seronegative.

The CDR3 DNA is TGCAGCGTTGAAGCATCTAGCGCTACAGATACGCAGTATTTT. Its protein is CSVEASSATDTQYF. This chain connects TRBV29-1 to TRBJ2-3; tentative D call: TRBD2 (6 bases). Trimming cost V 1 base and J 3 bases, with 11 bases left between them. From germline, CDR1 is SQVTM and CDR2 ANQGSEA. The CDR3 spans 14 residues.

The CDR3 sequence is CASSQSLPSGNTIYF. The CDR3 DNA sequence: TGTGCCAGCAGCCAATCTCTCCCCTCTGGAAACACCATATATTTT. The chain combines TRBV16 with TRBJ1-3, with D hard to call. The CDR3 contains 15 residues. Germline V CDR1 and CDR2: KGHSY, FQNENV. Trimming cost V 0 bases and J 0 bases, with 6 bases left between them.

This clone was counted a single time. V usage is TRBV15 and J usage is TRBJ2-7, with TRBD2 matching over 10 bases. CDR1 and CDR2 from the germline V gene are LNHNV and YYDKDF (reference sequence). This CDR3 is built from 14 residues. J lost 3 bases, V lost 7 bases, and 6 bases had no gene match. The CDR3 DNA is TGTGCCACCACAAGACTAGCGGGCCGCTACGAGCAGTACTTC. It specifies CATTRLAGRYEQYF.

This chain connects TRBV4-3 to TRBJ2-7; D may be TRBD1 (5 bases). The CDR3 loop spans 12 amino acids. V dropped 3 bases and J dropped 2 bases, with 5 bases sitting between them. The germline gives CDR1 LGHNA, CDR2 YSLEER. CDR3 loop: CASSQGPYEQYF. The CDR3 bases are TGCGCCAGCAGCCAGGGGCCCTACGAGCAGTACTTC.

The chain couples TRBV13 to TRBJ1-2, with 10 positions matching TRBD1. J lost 4 bases, V lost 3 bases, and 5 bases had no gene match. CDR1 is PRHDT and CDR2 is FYEKMQ in the germline V gene (reference sequence). CDR3 length: 15 amino acids. CDR3 sequence reads: CASSLGQGNFYGYTF. CDR3 DNA: TGTGCCAGCAGCTTGGGACAGGGGAACTTCTATGGCTACACCTTC. Based on the CDR3 plus reference TRBV13 and TRBJ1-2, the full variable domain is AAGVIQSPRHLIKEKRETATLKCYPIPRHDTVYWYQQGPGQDPQFLISFYEKMQSDKGSIPDRFSAQQFSDYHSELNMSSLELGDSALYFCASSLGQGNFYGYTFGSGTRLTVV.

This chain connects TRBV7-9 to TRBJ1-1, with 9 bases matching TRBD1. The CDR3 has 13 residues. J lost 4 bases, V lost 5 bases, and 2 bases had no gene match. Germline CDR1 reads SEHNR; CDR2 reads FQNEAQ (reference sequence). CDR3 in amino acids: CASSLDRGTEAFF. CDR3 coding DNA: TGTGCCAGCAGCCTGGACAGGGGCACTGAAGCTTTCTTT.

This sequence joins TRBV10-2 and TRBJ1-1; the D is unclear. CDR3 size: 12 residues. Germline V CDR1 and CDR2: WSHSY, SAAADI. V shed 6 bases and J shed 6 bases, with 11 bases lying between them. In DNA, the CDR3 is TGCGCCAGCAGAGCGAATTCTGCTGAAGCTTTCTTT. Translated: CASRANSAEAFF.

The V gene is TRBV7-9, the J gene TRBJ1-2; D possibly corresponds to TRBD1 (6 bases). Per germline, CDR1 SEHNR and CDR2 FQNEAQ (reference sequence). The CDR3 contains 14 residues. V dropped 4 bases and J dropped 4 bases, with 13 bases sitting between them. The CDR3 sequence is CASSWGGQSYGYTF. Here the CDR3 DNA reads TGTGCCAGCAGCTGGGGCGGACAGAGCTATGGCTACACCTTC. The whole variable domain, remainder taken from reference TRBV7-9 and TRBJ1-2, is DTGVSQNPRHKITKRGQNVTFRCDPISEHNRLYWYRQTLGQGPEFLTYFQNEAQLEKSRLLSDRFSAERPKGSFSTLEIQRTEQGDSAMYLCASSWGGQSYGYTFGSGTRLTVV.

The CDR3: CASSYSSGTQYF. CDR3 coding DNA: TGTGCCAGCAGTTACTCGTCGGGGACCCAGTACTTC. The rearrangement uses TRBV6-6 and TRBJ2-5, with D unresolved. Germline CDR1 reads MNHNY; CDR2 reads SVGAGI (reference sequence). CDR3 length: 12 residues. Trimming shortened V by 0 bases and J by 7 bases, and 6 bases separated the two germline ends.

The chain carries TRBV27 and TRBJ2-3, with 11 bases fitting TRBD1. V was pared by 5 bases and J by 8 bases, with 9 bases of the junction left unmatched. The CDR3 spans 15 residues. Germline V gives CDR1 MNHEY, CDR2 SMNVEV (reference sequence). This CDR3 reads CASSRGSGTGGTQYF. As DNA, the CDR3 is TGTGCCAGCAGTAGGGGCTCCGGGACAGGGGGTACGCAGTATTTT.

This chain links TRBV30 with TRBJ1-2; 9 bases map to TRBD1. The CDR3 totals 13 residues. CDR1 and CDR2 from the germline V gene are GTSNPN and SVGIG (reference sequence). J was trimmed by 5 bases and V by 2 bases; bases with no gene match: 3. CDR3 bases: TGTGCCTGGAGTACCGGGACAGGGTATGGCTACACCTTC. Its translation is CAWSTGTGYGYTF.

This chain connects TRBV30 to TRBJ2-1; D remains unclear. CDR3 length equals 14 residues. Trimming left V 1 base short and J 6 bases short, with 13 bases between. CDR1 and CDR2 (germline): GTSNPN, SVGIG (reference sequence). The CDR3, as DNA: TGTGCCTGGAGTGCGCAAGTCGTCGGCAATGAGCAGTTCTTC. Translation gives CAWSAQVVGNEQFF. The variable domain in full, completed from reference TRBV30 and TRBJ2-1, reads SQTIHQWPATLVQPVGSPLSLECTVEGTSNPNLYWYRQAAGRGLQLLFYSVGIGQISSEVPQNLSASRPQDRQFILSSKKLLLSDSGFYLCAWSAQVVGNEQFFGPGTRLTVL.

The gene calls are TRBV7-9 and TRBJ2-3; possibly TRBD2 for D (5 bases). This CDR3 has 17 amino acids. V lost 1 base and J 3 bases, leaving 17 bases between the germline ends. Germline V gives CDR1 SEHNR, CDR2 FQNEAQ (reference sequence). The CDR3 loop reads CASSLGLGKDLTDTQYF. CDR3 coding DNA: TGTGCCAGCAGCTTAGGTCTCGGCAAGGACTTGACAGATACGCAGTATTTT.

The chain couples TRBV7-9 to TRBJ2-7; TRBD2 aligns across 8 bases. Trimming at V came to 3 bases and at J to 6 bases, leaving 10 bases not matched to a gene. CDR1 and CDR2 from the germline V gene are SEHNR and FQNEAQ (reference sequence). CDR3 length: 15 amino acids. In DNA, the CDR3 is TGTGCCAGCAGCTTGGCCCCCGGGACTAGATCCGAGCAGTACTTC. The encoded protein is CASSLAPGTRSEQYF.

The chain combines TRBV6-5 with TRBJ1-1; D ambiguous. Germline CDR1 reads MNHEY; CDR2 reads SVGAGI. Trimming cost V 6 bases and J 2 bases, with 10 bases left between them. The CDR3 is 13 amino acids. The CDR3 here is CASSPGDNTEAFF. The CDR3 bases are TGTGCCAGCAGCCCGGGAGATAACACTGAAGCTTTCTTT.

The chain carries TRBV19 and TRBJ1-4; 11 bases match TRBD1. Trimming took 5 bases from V and 0 from J; bases not matched to a gene: 8. This CDR3 is 18 amino acids long. Germline V gene sequence: CDR1 LNHDA, CDR2 SQIVND (reference sequence). The CDR3 DNA reads as TGTGCCAGTAGTGTGGGACAGGGGGGGACCTCAACTAATGAAAAACTGTTTTTT. It is translated as CASSVGQGGTSTNEKLFF.

The V gene is TRBV28, the J gene TRBJ1-6; D might be TRBD1 (5 bases). This CDR3 is 17 amino acids long. CDR1 and CDR2 from the germline V gene are MDHEN and SYDVKM. Trimming took off 2 bases at V and 8 bases at J, with 19 bases between the two ends. CDR3 region: CASSLGGRQHRHSPLHF. DNA of the CDR3: TGTGCCAGCAGTTTAGGTGGAAGACAGCACAGGCATTCACCCCTCCACTTT.